Listed below are T cell receptor beta chains from one sample, sequenced in a study of T cells in Graves' hyperthyroidism and ophthalmopathy. TCRdb independently ran MiXCR on the multiplex PCR reads; one entry per CDR3 protein. The table includes some 770,000 distinct CDR3 sequences, 16% detected once. Sample: blood. These receptors were collected from a man aged 18 to 30 with Graves' hyperthyroidism. The CDR3 runs from the conserved cysteine through the conserved F or W. The order of the fields is J gene, clone size, CDR3 length, V gene, D gene, CDR3 protein, CDR3 DNA. A D gene is named only where the DNA matches it firmly. Size is omitted from some rows. Given values are once, few, many or a class for expanded clones.

j_gene: TRBJ1-5; abundance: few; len: 18; v_gene: TRBV7-3; d_gene: TRBD1; CDR3aa: CASSKLGRGPYSNQPQHF; CDR3nt: TGTGCCAGCAGCAAGTTGGGCAGGGGGCCTTATAGCAATCAGCCCCAGCATTTT
j_gene: TRBJ1-1; abundance: many; len: 14; v_gene: TRBV2; d_gene: TRBD1; CDR3aa: CASSGQGSVTEAFF; CDR3nt: TGTGCCAGCAGCGGACAGGGTAGTGTCACTGAAGCTTTCTTT
j_gene: TRBJ2-7; abundance: many; len: 14; v_gene: TRBV28; d_gene: TRBD1; CDR3aa: CASKIPGQSYEQYF; CDR3nt: TGTGCCAGCAAAATTCCGGGACAGTCATACGAGCAGTACTTC
j_gene: TRBJ2-7; abundance: few; len: 12; v_gene: TRBV12-5; d_gene: -; CDR3aa: CASGFWSYEQYF; CDR3nt: TGTGCTAGTGGTTTCTGGAGCTACGAGCAGTACTTC
j_gene: TRBJ2-7; abundance: many; len: 15; v_gene: TRBV15; d_gene: TRBD2; CDR3aa: CATSRGGSVVDEQYF; CDR3nt: TGTGCCACCAGCAGAGGCGGGAGTGTTGTCGACGAGCAGTACTTC
j_gene: TRBJ2-3; abundance: few; len: 20; v_gene: TRBV7-9; d_gene: TRBD2; CDR3aa: CASSNSVGGRSLGEKDTQYF; CDR3nt: TGTGCCAGCAGCAACTCGGTGGGCGGGAGATCACTAGGGGAAAAAGATACGCAGTATTTT
j_gene: TRBJ1-1; abundance: -; len: 13; v_gene: TRBV6-1; d_gene: -; CDR3aa: CASSPRLAAEAFF; CDR3nt: TGTGCCAGCAGTCCCAGGTTAGCGGCTGAAGCTTTCTTT
j_gene: TRBJ1-1; abundance: -; len: 13; v_gene: TRBV19; d_gene: -; CDR3aa: CASSIVMNTEAFF; CDR3nt: TGTGCCAGTAGTATTGTCATGAACACTGAAGCTTTCTTT
j_gene: TRBJ2-7; abundance: -; len: 13; v_gene: TRBV29-1; d_gene: -; CDR3aa: CSVGFSDTYEQYF; CDR3nt: TGCAGCGTTGGATTCTCTGATACCTACGAGCAGTACTTC
j_gene: TRBJ2-7; abundance: -; len: 15; v_gene: TRBV14; d_gene: TRBD1; CDR3aa: CASSQGTGKGYEQYF; CDR3nt: TGTGCCAGCAGCCAAGGGACAGGGAAGGGCTACGAGCAGTACTTC
j_gene: TRBJ1-1; abundance: many; len: 14; v_gene: TRBV20-1; d_gene: -; CDR3aa: CSAGVGQGGTEAFF; CDR3nt: TGCAGTGCTGGGGTGGGGCAGGGCGGCACTGAAGCTTTCTTT
j_gene: TRBJ2-7; abundance: -; len: 12; v_gene: TRBV5-8; d_gene: -; CDR3aa: CASSHPYYEQYF; CDR3nt: TGTGCCAGCAGCCACCCTTACTACGAGCAGTACTTC
j_gene: TRBJ1-2; abundance: few; len: 14; v_gene: TRBV20-1; d_gene: TRBD1; CDR3aa: CSARDLRQGAGYTF; CDR3nt: TGCAGTGCTAGAGATCTACGACAGGGTGCTGGCTACACCTTC
j_gene: TRBJ2-7; abundance: many; len: 15; v_gene: TRBV3-1; d_gene: -; CDR3aa: CASSQDRTSKNEQYF; CDR3nt: TGTGCCAGCAGCCAAGATCGCACTAGTAAGAACGAGCAGTACTTC
j_gene: TRBJ1-1; abundance: few; len: 13; v_gene: TRBV2; d_gene: -; CDR3aa: CADDSSRNTEAFF; CDR3nt: TGTGCCGACGACAGTAGTCGAAACACTGAAGCCTTCTTT
j_gene: TRBJ2-3; abundance: many; len: 12; v_gene: TRBV2; d_gene: -; CDR3aa: CASSKGGDTQYF; CDR3nt: TGTGCCAGCAGCAAAGGGGGTGATACGCAGTATTTT
j_gene: TRBJ1-5; abundance: once; len: 16; v_gene: TRBV19; d_gene: -; CDR3aa: CASSIPGDSSNQPQHF; CDR3nt: TGTGCCAGTAGTATCCCAGGGGATTCTAGCAATCAGCCCCAGCATTTT
j_gene: TRBJ2-7; abundance: many; len: 14; v_gene: TRBV2; d_gene: TRBD1; CDR3aa: CASSDEGQGDEQYF; CDR3nt: TGTGCCAGCAGTGATGAGGGACAGGGGGACGAGCAGTACTTC
j_gene: TRBJ2-1; abundance: many; len: 20; v_gene: TRBV20-1; d_gene: TRBD2; CDR3aa: CSARGLALLAQSSSYNEQFF; CDR3nt: TGCAGTGCTAGAGGACTAGCCCTACTCGCCCAATCAAGCTCCTACAATGAGCAGTTCTTC
j_gene: TRBJ2-3; abundance: many; len: 15; v_gene: TRBV28; d_gene: -; CDR3aa: CASSFGGGWRDTQYF; CDR3nt: TGTGCCAGCAGTTTCGGTGGCGGGTGGCGGGATACGCAGTATTTT
j_gene: TRBJ2-5; abundance: -; len: 18; v_gene: TRBV5-4; d_gene: TRBD2; CDR3aa: CASSHLAPTSGSRETQYF; CDR3nt: TGTGCCAGCAGCCACCTGGCCCCGACTAGCGGGAGCCGGGAGACCCAGTACTTC
j_gene: TRBJ2-1; abundance: -; len: 16; v_gene: TRBV7-2; d_gene: TRBD2; CDR3aa: CASNGGAGESYNEQFF; CDR3nt: TGTGCCAGCAATGGAGGAGCGGGAGAGTCCTACAATGAGCAGTTCTTC
j_gene: TRBJ2-3; abundance: many; len: 16; v_gene: TRBV27; d_gene: -; CDR3aa: CASSSRVAASTDTQYF; CDR3nt: TGTGCCAGCAGTTCCCGGGTAGCGGCTAGCACAGATACGCAGTATTTT
j_gene: TRBJ2-7; abundance: many; len: 13; v_gene: TRBV7-2; d_gene: -; CDR3aa: CASSLGGHYEQYF; CDR3nt: TGTGCCAGCAGCTTAGGAGGCCACTACGAGCAGTACTTC
j_gene: TRBJ2-6; abundance: few; len: 19; v_gene: TRBV6-6; d_gene: -; CDR3aa: CASSYKGTILYSGANVLTF; CDR3nt: TGTGCCAGCAGTTACAAAGGGACAATACTATACTCTGGGGCCAACGTCCTGACTTTC
j_gene: TRBJ2-1; abundance: once; len: 10; v_gene: TRBV29-1; d_gene: -; CDR3aa: CSVASREQFF; CDR3nt: TGCAGCGTCGCCTCACGTGAGCAGTTCTTC
j_gene: TRBJ2-4; abundance: many; len: 16; v_gene: TRBV30; d_gene: -; CDR3aa: CAWSVPMPRAKNIQYF; CDR3nt: TGTGCCTGGAGTGTACCGATGCCCCGGGCCAAAAACATTCAGTACTTC
j_gene: TRBJ2-3; abundance: few; len: 17; v_gene: TRBV7-9; d_gene: -; CDR3aa: CASSSGKDPTGTDTQYF; CDR3nt: TGTGCCAGCAGCTCCGGGAAGGATCCAACTGGCACAGATACGCAGTATTTT
j_gene: TRBJ2-7; abundance: few; len: 14; v_gene: TRBV9; d_gene: -; CDR3aa: CASSVDANSYEQYF; CDR3nt: TGTGCCAGCAGCGTAGATGCTAATTCCTACGAGCAGTACTTC
j_gene: TRBJ2-1; abundance: many; len: 15; v_gene: TRBV30; d_gene: TRBD2; CDR3aa: CAWSLLAGPYNEQFF; CDR3nt: TGTGCCTGGAGTCTCCTAGCGGGGCCATACAATGAGCAGTTCTTC
j_gene: TRBJ2-7; abundance: few; len: 15; v_gene: TRBV27; d_gene: TRBD2; CDR3aa: CASSSFGLAAQVQYF; CDR3nt: TGTGCCAGCAGTTCTTTTGGACTAGCGGCGCAGGTGCAGTACTTC
j_gene: TRBJ2-2; abundance: -; len: 13; v_gene: TRBV3-1; d_gene: -; CDR3aa: CASSQRGSGELFF; CDR3nt: TGTGCCAGCAGCCAAAGGGGCTCCGGGGAGCTGTTTTTT
j_gene: TRBJ2-1; abundance: many; len: 13; v_gene: TRBV27; d_gene: -; CDR3aa: CASSLSEGYEQFF; CDR3nt: TGTGCCAGCAGCTTATCGGAAGGCTATGAGCAGTTCTTC
j_gene: TRBJ2-7; abundance: -; len: 14; v_gene: TRBV20-1; d_gene: TRBD2; CDR3aa: CSASAGTSAYEQYF; CDR3nt: TGCAGTGCTAGCGCCGGGACTAGCGCCTACGAGCAGTACTTC
j_gene: TRBJ1-2; abundance: many; len: 14; v_gene: TRBV7-9; d_gene: -; CDR3aa: CASSLGQKNYGYTF; CDR3nt: TGTGCCAGCAGCTTAGGCCAGAAGAACTATGGCTACACCTTC
j_gene: TRBJ2-5; abundance: few; len: 13; v_gene: TRBV12-5; d_gene: -; CDR3aa: CASGLWMGETQYF; CDR3nt: TGTGCTAGTGGCCTGTGGATGGGAGAGACCCAGTACTTC
j_gene: TRBJ1-2; abundance: -; len: 14; v_gene: TRBV12-3/TRBV12-4; d_gene: -; CDR3aa: CASSLEGDIYGYTF; CDR3nt: TGTGCCAGCAGTTTGGAGGGGGACATCTATGGCTACACCTTC
j_gene: TRBJ2-7; abundance: -; len: 18; v_gene: TRBV28; d_gene: TRBD2; CDR3aa: CASSPWTSGRSSSYEQYF; CDR3nt: TGTGCCAGCAGTCCCTGGACTAGCGGGAGGTCTAGCTCCTACGAGCAGTACTTC
j_gene: TRBJ2-1; abundance: -; len: 15; v_gene: TRBV4-3; d_gene: -; CDR3aa: CASSPYRNSHNEQFF; CDR3nt: TGCGCCAGCAGCCCTTATCGGAATTCTCACAATGAGCAGTTCTTC
j_gene: TRBJ2-2; abundance: few; len: 13; v_gene: TRBV19; d_gene: -; CDR3aa: CASSNEVTGELFF; CDR3nt: TGTGCCAGTAGTAATGAAGTCACCGGGGAGCTGTTTTTT
j_gene: TRBJ2-1; abundance: -; len: 14; v_gene: TRBV6-1; d_gene: -; CDR3aa: CASKTYLIGNGQFF; CDR3nt: TGTGCCAGCAAGACCTATCTCATTGGCAATGGGCAGTTCTTC
j_gene: TRBJ2-2; abundance: many; len: 15; v_gene: TRBV28; d_gene: -; CDR3aa: CASSLDTRATGELFF; CDR3nt: TGTGCCAGCAGTTTAGACACAAGGGCTACCGGGGAGCTGTTTTTT
j_gene: TRBJ2-2; abundance: -; len: 13; v_gene: TRBV29-1; d_gene: -; CDR3aa: CSVTGKFTGELFF; CDR3nt: TGCAGCGTCACAGGGAAATTCACCGGGGAGCTGTTTTTT
j_gene: TRBJ2-7; abundance: -; len: 15; v_gene: TRBV6-1; d_gene: -; CDR3aa: CASSLAGSLGYEQYF; CDR3nt: TGTGCCAGCAGTTTGGCGGGTAGTCTCGGCTACGAGCAGTACTTC
j_gene: TRBJ2-1; abundance: few; len: 13; v_gene: TRBV13; d_gene: -; CDR3aa: CASSPPSRDEQFF; CDR3nt: TGTGCCAGCAGCCCGCCTAGCCGGGATGAGCAGTTCTTC
j_gene: TRBJ2-7; abundance: many; len: 12; v_gene: TRBV20-1; d_gene: -; CDR3aa: CSASGSLYEQYF; CDR3nt: TGCAGTGCTAGCGGGTCCCTCTACGAGCAGTACTTC
j_gene: TRBJ1-2; abundance: -; len: 16; v_gene: TRBV3-1; d_gene: -; CDR3aa: CASSQGFGDTSYGYTF; CDR3nt: TGTGCCAGCAGCCAAGGATTTGGGGACACCTCCTATGGCTACACCTTC